This T cell receptor (beta chain) was recovered during a study of graft-versus-host responses after intestinal transplantation. The overall study: Recipients were given multivisceral, liver-intestinal, or isolated intestinal transplants. Uniformly, recipients were administered anti-thymocyte globulin induction with subsequent tacrolimus and steroids for two to three years.

V was clipped by 3 bases and J by 1 base, with 8 bases between them. Per the germline V gene, CDR1 is MNHEY and CDR2 is SMNVEV (reference sequence). The length of the CDR3 is 14 residues. Measured with immunoSEQ multiplex PCR; TCRdb has only the in-frame clones, and not every one. The sample lists roughly 110,000 clones, approximately 88% occurring once. As for this clone: Its antigen is not identified.

General observations from the study: Peak levels of circulating GvH clones tracked with early post-transplant HvG declines. Recipient-marrow GvH clones were detected, some having first appeared in ileum or blood.

This receptor was identified in a human donor who was the organ donor for an intestinal transplant. Material: unstimulated CD4+ T cells sorted from spleen or lymph node cells, obtained before transplant. The V call is TRBV27, the J call TRBJ2-3; no definite D call. For the CDR3, the DNA is TGTGCCAGCAGTTTCCTCCGGGGCACAGATACGCAGTATTTT. This gives the protein CASSFLRGTDTQYF.